These T cell receptor beta chains were read from a single sample in a study of brain T cells in children with intractable seizures. Profiling relied on immunoSEQ multiplex PCR, and the TCRdb table lists in-frame clones only, not all of them. The sample consists of about 340,000 clones, about 94% of them appearing once. The source was peripheral blood, collected 4 to 5 months after surgery. These receptors all stem from a boy under three years old with tuberous sclerosis and intractable seizures. CDR3s include the opening cysteine and the closing phenylalanine or tryptophan. A D gene is named only where the DNA matches it firmly. For some rows the clone size is stated as once, few or many, or as a class when expanded; others skip it.

TRBV19	TRBD2	NA	TRBJ2-7	CASRFERGSYEQYF	TGTGCCAGTAGATTCGAGCGGGGCTCCTACGAGCAGTACTTC
TRBV6-1	TRBD1	NA	TRBJ2-5	CASSERDRGLETQYF	TGTGCCAGCAGTGAACGGGATAGGGGGCTGGAGACCCAGTACTTC
TRBV15	NA	NA	TRBJ1-4	CATSRVHGATNEKLFF	TGTGCCACCAGCAGAGTTCACGGGGCAACTAATGAAAAACTGTTTTTT
TRBV5-6	NA	NA	TRBJ2-5	CASSLVGSQETQYF	TGTGCCAGCAGCTTGGTAGGGAGCCAAGAGACCCAGTACTTC
TRBV5-5	NA	NA	TRBJ2-2	CASSLILTGELFF	TGTGCCAGCAGCTTGATCCTGACCGGGGAGCTGTTTTTT
TRBV7-9	NA	NA	TRBJ1-3	CASSPRYVGSPSGNTIYF	TGTGCCAGCAGCCCACGGTACGTGGGCTCCCCCTCTGGAAACACCATATATTTT
TRBV3-1/TRBV3-2	TRBD2	NA	TRBJ2-5	CASSGALAGDQETQYF	TGTGCCAGCAGCGGAGCTCTGGCGGGAGACCAAGAGACCCAGTACTTC
TRBV5-6	NA	NA	TRBJ2-2	CASSLDLGAGELFF	TGTGCCAGCAGCTTGGACTTGGGGGCCGGGGAGCTGTTTTTT
TRBV9	NA	NA	TRBJ2-3	CASSSTLTQYF	TGTGCCAGCAGCAGTACCCTGACGCAGTATTTT
TRBV30	NA	NA	TRBJ2-2	CAWGGTSGELFF	TGTGCCTGGGGTGGAACGAGCGGGGAGCTGTTTTTT
TRBV2	NA	once	TRBJ2-7	CASRDRGQYF	TGTGCCAGCAGGGACCGTGGGCAGTACTTC
TRBV19	TRBD1	NA	TRBJ1-1	CASTTGRGTEAFF	TGTGCCAGTACGACAGGGCGAGGCACTGAAGCTTTCTTT
TRBV2	NA	NA	TRBJ2-1	CASTLGGSPGEQFF	TGTGCCAGCACTTTGGGGGGTAGCCCGGGGGAGCAGTTCTTC
TRBV4-1	NA	NA	TRBJ2-3	CASSQYPNPSDRTDTQYF	TGCGCCAGCAGCCAATACCCAAATCCTAGCGACCGCACAGATACGCAGTATTTT
TRBV4-2	NA	NA	TRBJ1-1	CASSQRGTEAFF	TGTGCCAGCAGCCAGAGGGGGACTGAAGCTTTCTTT
TRBV13	NA	NA	TRBJ1-2	CASSSNSYGYTF	TGTGCCAGCAGTTCGAACAGCTATGGCTACACCTTC